This TCR beta chain was captured by sequencing in a study of neoadjuvant nivolumab and ipilimumab in lung cancer (TCRdb year 2020). Describing the broader study: Nivolumab was given at 3 mg/kg intravenously on days 1, 15 and 29, and the combination arm added ipilimumab 1 mg/kg on day 1 only. The primary trial endpoint was the major pathologic response (MPR) rate in the intention-to-treat population in each study arm. A total of just under 45 patients with operable NSCLC were treated in the trial, with around 23 randomized to nivolumab monotherapy and about 20 randomized to nivolumab plus ipilimumab. TCR repertoires were compared between pretherapy (baseline) peripheral blood and tumors resected at surgery after neoadjuvant immune checkpoint blockade. Matched pretherapy and resected tumor pairs were analyzed from seven patients, of whom four had been treated with nivolumab and three with nivolumab plus ipilimumab.

Study-wide findings and limitations: No significant correlation was found between TCR clonality and pathologic tumor regression, and only one major-pathologic-response sample was available for the clonality analysis. From pretherapy to surgery, increases in tumor T-cell richness and clonality were observed in three of three dual-therapy tumors but in only two of four nivolumab-treated tumors. A positive correlation was observed between pretherapy blood TCR richness and richness in tumors resected after neoadjuvant therapy (Spearman R ~ 0.82). A small number of samples was subjected to TCR sequencing. Greater TCR richness and clonality were observed in resected tumors than in tumor-adjacent uninvolved lung, and increases were observed in more dual-therapy-treated tumors.

Of note for this clone: There is no known antigen for this receptor. Base quality data are lacking; no much larger clone is found one base away.

The sample's time point label, decoded: at surgical resection after neoadjuvant nivolumab +/- ipilimumab. Samples came from the phase 2 randomized NEOSTAR trial, which tested neoadjuvant nivolumab or nivolumab plus ipilimumab followed by surgery in operable NSCLC. The method behind the library was the immunoSEQ multiplex PCR assay. For the original study's pipeline: Richness and clonality were used to summarize the repertoires, and clones that significantly expanded or contracted between pre- and post-therapy samples were identified. TCRdb provides this immuneACCESS table in a form limited to in-frame rearrangements. Some clones are lacking; in checked studies, under half of them reflect an unresolved V gene, and why the rest are absent is not known. V, J and clone size derive from that table, while D and trimming were established from the DNA sequence. The table for this sample lists roughly 32,000 clones; under 95% of them were counted only once. The top ten clones comprise 2.1% of the sample.

Here the sequenced sample was peripheral blood, taken after neoadjuvant nivolumab, alone or with ipilimumab, at or shortly before surgery. The sequence was collected from an adult with non-small cell lung cancer.

The bases read TGCGCCAGCAGTGAGGCGGGAGGGTTCACCGGGGAGCTGTTTTTT. Its translation is CASSEAGGFTGELFF. The chain employs TRBV5-1 and TRBJ2-2, and TRBD2 matches 9 of the central bases. Taken from cysteine to phenylalanine, the CDR3 has 15 residues. Of the read, only the CDR3 DNA is kept; its 45 bases are in frame from base 1. V ends up 5 bases short and J 4 bases short, with an unmatched junction base count of 6. The germline V gene specifies SGHRS as CDR1 and YFSETQ as CDR2.